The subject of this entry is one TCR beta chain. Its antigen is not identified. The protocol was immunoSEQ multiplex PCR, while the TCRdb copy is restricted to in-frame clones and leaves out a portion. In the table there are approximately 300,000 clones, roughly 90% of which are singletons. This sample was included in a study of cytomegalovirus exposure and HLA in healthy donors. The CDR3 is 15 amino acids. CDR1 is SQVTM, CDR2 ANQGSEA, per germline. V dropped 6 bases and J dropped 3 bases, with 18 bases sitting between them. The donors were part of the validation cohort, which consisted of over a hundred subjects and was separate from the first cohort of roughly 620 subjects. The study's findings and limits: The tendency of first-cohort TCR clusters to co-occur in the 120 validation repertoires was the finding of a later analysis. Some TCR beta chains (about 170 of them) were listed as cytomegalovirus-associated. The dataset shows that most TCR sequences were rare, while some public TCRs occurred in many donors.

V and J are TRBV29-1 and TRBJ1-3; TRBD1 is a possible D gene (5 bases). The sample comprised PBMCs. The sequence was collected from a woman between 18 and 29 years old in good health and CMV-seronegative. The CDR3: CSVRGTEIFGNTIYF. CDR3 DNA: TGCAGCGTGCGGGGGACGGAGATTTTTGGAAACACCATATATTTT.